This T cell receptor beta chain was documented in a study of blood T cell repertoires in COVID-19. Study at large: Nucleic acid was either cDNA or gDNA, and it came from T cells, B-cell-depleted T cells, or PBMCs.

V lost 5 bases, J lost 5 bases, and 10 bases lay in between. The CDR3 has 12 residues. In germline, CDR1 is MNHEY, CDR2 SMNVEV (reference sequence). The method was immunoSEQ multiplex PCR; TCRdb's version includes in-frame clones alone and lacks a portion of them. The sample lists some 50,000 clones, around 80% occurring once. V and J are TRBV27 and TRBJ2-7; a weak D match, TRBD1 (6 bases). Sequencing input: peripheral blood. The clonotype was recovered from a man between 70 and 80 years old with acute or convalescent COVID-19. CDR3 bases: TGTGCCAGCAGTCCACAGGGTCACGAGCAGTACTTC. It codes for CASSPQGHEQYF.